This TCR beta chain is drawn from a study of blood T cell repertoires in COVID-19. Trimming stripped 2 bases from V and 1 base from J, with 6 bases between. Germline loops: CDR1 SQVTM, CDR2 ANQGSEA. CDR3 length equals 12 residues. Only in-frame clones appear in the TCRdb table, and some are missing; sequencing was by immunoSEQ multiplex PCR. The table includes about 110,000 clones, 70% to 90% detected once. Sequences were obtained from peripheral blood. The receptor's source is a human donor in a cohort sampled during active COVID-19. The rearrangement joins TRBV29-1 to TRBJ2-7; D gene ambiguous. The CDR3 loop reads CSVENPSYEQYF. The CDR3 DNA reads TGCAGCGTTGAAAATCCATCCTACGAGCAGTACTTC.